The 28 T cell receptor beta chains below come from one sample, sequenced in a study of siplizumab effects on memory and regulatory T cells. Data came from immunoSEQ multiplex PCR; TCRdb stores just in-frame clones and leaves some out. The sample holds 70,000 to 90,000 clones; roughly 93% are singletons and the top ten take 5%. Sequencing used CD8+ T cells sorted from blood. These receptors were obtained from a human donor in good health.

This chain joins TRBV19 and TRBJ2-1; D gene uncertain. The CDR3 spans 13 residues. CDR1 LNHDA and CDR2 SQIVND come from the germline V gene (reference sequence). With 1 base removed from V and 8 bases from J, the gap between germline ends came to 9 bases. The CDR3 spells CASSIVPADEQFF. The CDR3 DNA follows: TGTGCCAGTAGTATAGTTCCCGCGGATGAGCAGTTCTTC.

J is TRBJ1-5 and V is TRBV15; tentative D call: TRBD1 (5 bases). This CDR3 contains 15 residues. Per germline, CDR1 LNHNV and CDR2 YYDKDF (reference sequence). V shed 4 bases and J shed 4 bases, with 14 bases lying between them. For the CDR3, the DNA is TGTGCCACCAGCAATCCGACAGTGGGGAATCAGCCCCAGCATTTT. Translated: CATSNPTVGNQPQHF.

This clone came up once. This sequence joins TRBV6-5 and TRBJ1-5; D remains ambiguous. The CDR3 is 13 amino acids. V shed 5 bases and J shed 4 bases, with 9 bases lying between them. The germline V gene encodes CDR1 MNHEY and CDR2 SVGAGI. The chain's CDR3 is CASSPFLNQPQHF. The DNA for the CDR3 is TGTGCCAGCAGTCCTTTTCTGAATCAGCCCCAGCATTTT.

The table lists this clone with a count of one. V is TRBV19 and J is TRBJ2-2; TRBD2 might be the D (6 bases). The ends were cut back, 5 bases at V and 6 bases at J, with 19 bases in the middle. Germline loops: CDR1 LNHDA, CDR2 SQIVND (reference sequence). The CDR3 has 16 residues. Here the CDR3 DNA reads TGTGCCAGTAGTCTAACAGGCCCCGGGGAGGCCGGGGAGCTGTTTTTT. This gives the protein CASSLTGPGEAGELFF.

The rearrangement joins TRBV9 to TRBJ2-3; D remains ambiguous. Trimming cost V 4 bases and J 6 bases, with 9 bases left between them. The CDR3 contains 12 residues. Looked up from germline, CDR1 is SGDLS and CDR2 is YYNGEE. CDR3 sequence (DNA): TGTGCCAGCAGCCCTGGTTACGATACGCAGTATTTT. Its translation: CASSPGYDTQYF.

This rearrangement joins TRBV5-1 to TRBJ2-1, with unresolved D. Germline V gives CDR1 SGHRS, CDR2 YFSETQ. With 0 bases removed from V and 6 bases from J, the gap between germline ends came to 7 bases. The CDR3 extends over 13 amino acids. In nucleotides, the CDR3 is TGCGCCAGCAGCTTGGAAGGACCCAATGAGCAGTTCTTC. Its protein product is CASSLEGPNEQFF. Full variable domain (remainder filled in from reference TRBV5-1 and TRBJ2-1): KAGVTQTPRYLIKTRGQQVTLSCSPISGHRSVSWYQQTPGQGLQFLFEYFSETQRNKGNFPGRFSGRQFSNSRSEMNVSTLELGDSALYLCASSLEGPNEQFFGPGTRLTVL.

This rearrangement joins TRBV28 to TRBJ1-5; no definite D call. Germline V gene lookup returns CDR1 MDHEN and CDR2 SYDVKM. V was pared by 8 bases and J by 5 bases, with 19 bases between. This CDR3 comprises 15 residues. CDR3 nucleotide sequence: TGTGCCAGCCTAGGACGGTTAATTGGGGATCAGCCCCAGCATTTT. Translated: CASLGRLIGDQPQHF.

The chain has TRBV5-5 and TRBJ2-7; TRBD1 aligns across 7 bases. Germline loops: CDR1 SGHKS, CDR2 YYEKEE (reference sequence). The ends lost 4 bases at V and 5 bases at J; junction bases unmatched: 9. This CDR3 is 14 amino acids long. As DNA, the CDR3 is TGTGCCAGCAGCCCCGGGACAGAACTAAACGAGCAGTACTTC. Protein product: CASSPGTELNEQYF.

This chain connects TRBV19 to TRBJ2-7; 7 bases are a match to TRBD1. The V and J ends lost 1 base and 4 bases, in that order; junction bases with no gene match: 7. The CDR3 contains 15 residues. Per the germline V gene, CDR1 is LNHDA and CDR2 is SQIVND (reference sequence). The CDR3 DNA sequence: TGTGCCAGTAGTATAGGTACGAGGGGGCAATACGAGCAGTACTTC. It codes for CASSIGTRGQYEQYF.

The V gene is TRBV9, the J gene TRBJ1-6, with 7 bases aligning to TRBD1. J gave up 7 bases and V 3 bases, and 10 bases lay outside the gene matches. Germline CDR1 reads SGDLS; CDR2 reads YYNGEE. This CDR3 has 16 residues. In DNA form, the CDR3 reads TGTGCCAGCAGCGCCCGAACTGACAGGGTAAATTCACCCCTCCACTTT. Its protein product is CASSARTDRVNSPLHF.

CDR3 protein: CASSIGDSSPGELFF. DNA for the CDR3: TGTGCCAGTAGTATAGGGGATAGCTCCCCCGGGGAGCTGTTTTTT. The rearrangement uses TRBV19 and TRBJ2-2; no definite D call. CDR1 and CDR2 from the germline V gene are LNHDA and SQIVND (reference sequence). V lost 1 base, J lost 6 bases, and 12 bases lay in between. CDR3 size: 15 residues.

This clone is medium-sized within its sample. This chain connects TRBV5-4 to TRBJ2-7, with 8 bases matching TRBD1. Trimming took 1 base from V and 5 from J; bases not matched to a gene: 5. Per the germline V gene, CDR1 is SGHNT and CDR2 is YYREEE (reference sequence). The CDR3 is made up of 14 amino acids. DNA of the CDR3: TGTGCCAGCAGCTTGTGGCAGGGGGCCGACGAGCAGTACTTC. It translates to CASSLWQGADEQYF.

J is TRBJ1-1 and V is TRBV5-4; weak D call: TRBD1 (6 bases). With 1 base removed from V and 5 bases from J, the gap between germline ends came to 9 bases. This CDR3 contains 13 residues. The germline CDR1 and CDR2 sequences are SGHNT and YYREEE (reference sequence). This CDR3 is CASSLLGGTEAFF. CDR3 nucleotides: TGTGCCAGCAGCTTGTTAGGGGGAACTGAAGCTTTCTTT.

The gene calls are TRBV6-4 and TRBJ1-1; D might be TRBD1 (5 bases). This CDR3 region has 13 residues. The germline V gene has CDR1 MRHNA and CDR2 SNTAGT. V dropped 7 bases and J dropped 5 bases, with 14 bases sitting between them. CDR3 residues: CASIEGFGTEAFF. The CDR3 DNA reads as TGTGCCAGCATAGAGGGGTTCGGGACTGAAGCTTTCTTT.

The chain is built from TRBV4-3 and TRBJ1-1; 8 nucleotides line up with TRBD1. The CDR3 has 14 residues. Germline CDR1 and CDR2: LGHNA and YSLEER. The ends lost 2 bases at V and 5 bases at J; junction bases unmatched: 4. CDR3 nucleotides: TGCGCCAGCAGCCAAACAGGGGGTTATACTGAAGCTTTCTTT. This codes for CASSQTGGYTEAFF.

The chain employs TRBV30 and TRBJ1-5; 10 bases fit TRBD1. The CDR3 is 14 residues long. The germline gives CDR1 GTSNPN, CDR2 SVGIG (reference sequence). Trimming took 2 bases from V and 4 from J; bases not matched to a gene: 2. The CDR3 sequence: CAWSPGQGNQPQHF. The CDR3 DNA reads as TGTGCCTGGAGTCCGGGACAGGGGAATCAGCCCCAGCATTTT.

The chain recombines TRBV27 with TRBJ1-5; a possible D gene is TRBD1 (6 bases). V gave up 5 bases and J gave up 4 bases, with 12 bases separating them. Germline values: CDR1 MNHEY, CDR2 SMNVEV (reference sequence). CDR3 length equals 14 residues. Here the CDR3 DNA reads TGTGCCAGCAGTCCACAGGGCCTTAATCAGCCCCAGCATTTT. Protein sequence: CASSPQGLNQPQHF.

This sequence joins TRBV20-1 and TRBJ1-1; D gene unclear. This CDR3 contains 11 residues. In germline, CDR1 is DFQATT, CDR2 SNEGSKA (reference sequence). The germline V and J ends were trimmed by 5 bases and 3 bases, with 7 bases remaining between them. The CDR3 nucleotides are TGCAGTGCTTCCGCCTACACTGAAGCTTTCTTT. It codes for CSASAYTEAFF.

This chain connects TRBV7-9 to TRBJ1-1; 9 bases line up with TRBD1. Trimming at V came to 5 bases and at J to 1 base, leaving 5 bases not matched to a gene. Per germline, CDR1 SEHNR and CDR2 FQNEAQ (reference sequence). This CDR3 comprises 15 residues. The CDR3 DNA sequence: TGTGCCAGCAGCCCCCACAGGGGGCAGAACACTGAAGCTTTCTTT. This translates into CASSPHRGQNTEAFF.

CDR3 nucleotides: TGTGCCAGCAGCTTTGGAGTGACCGAGCTTGTTCCCCAGTACTTC. This encodes CASSFGVTELVPQYF. The J gene is TRBJ2-5, the V gene TRBV7-8, with D hard to call. CDR1 is SGHVS and CDR2 is FQNEAQ in the germline V gene. The CDR3 sequence is 15 residues long. The V and J ends lost 3 bases and 9 bases respectively, with 20 bases between them.

The chain links TRBV19 to TRBJ1-5, with TRBD1 identical over 7 bases. Trimming took 6 bases from V and 8 from J; bases not matched to a gene: 4. This CDR3 spans 12 amino acids. Germline CDR1 and CDR2: LNHDA and SQIVND (reference sequence). CDR3 protein: CASRSGGEPQHF. As DNA, the CDR3 is TGTGCCAGTAGATCAGGGGGGGAGCCCCAGCATTTT.

The chain is built from TRBV11-2 and TRBJ2-1, with 8 bases identical to TRBD2. This CDR3 has 15 amino acids. The germline V gene encodes CDR1 SGHAT and CDR2 FQNNGV. V shed 5 bases and J 4 bases; nucleotides not matched to a gene: 7. CDR3 coding DNA: TGTGCCAGCAGCCCTCGGACTAGCCAATACAATGAGCAGTTCTTC. As protein: CASSPRTSQYNEQFF.

This chain uses TRBV9 with TRBJ1-6; perhaps TRBD1 as D (5 bases). The CDR3 sequence is 13 residues long. The germline V and J ends were trimmed by 4 bases and 10 bases, with 12 bases remaining between them. Germline CDR1 and CDR2: SGDLS and YYNGEE. The CDR3 protein is CASSPGGGSPLHF. CDR3 DNA: TGTGCCAGCAGCCCCGGGGGAGGATCACCCCTCCACTTT.

The chain carries TRBV5-4 and TRBJ2-1; D gene unclear. The germline V and J ends were trimmed by 5 bases and 9 bases, with 12 bases remaining between them. Germline values: CDR1 SGHNT, CDR2 YYREEE (reference sequence). CDR3 length equals 12 residues. CDR3 region: CASRAAPGEQFF. The CDR3, as DNA: TGTGCCAGCAGGGCGGCCCCAGGTGAGCAGTTCTTC.

The CDR3: CATSRGGSTGELFF. DNA of the CDR3: TGTGCCACCAGCAGAGGCGGCAGCACCGGGGAGCTGTTTTTT. This sequence joins TRBV15 and TRBJ2-2, with D uncertain. Per germline, CDR1 LNHNV and CDR2 YYDKDF (reference sequence). The V gene lost 1 base and the J gene lost 4 bases, with 7 bases spanning the gap. This CDR3 comprises 14 residues.

The chain carries TRBV21-1 and TRBJ2-1; the table's D call of TRBD1 was not tested on the DNA. TRBV21-1 is deemed a pseudogene. This CDR3 comprises 17 residues. The CDR3 here is CASSQTGTRVSYNEQFF. CDR3 DNA sequence: TGTGCCAGCAGTCAGACAGGGACCCGGGTCTCCTACAATGAGCAGTTCTTC.

The chain joins TRBV2 to TRBJ2-7; 9 bases agree with TRBD2. Germline values: CDR1 SNHLY, CDR2 FYNNEI. The CDR3 runs to 15 residues. J was trimmed by 1 base and V by 6 bases; bases with no gene match: 7. For the CDR3, the DNA is TGTGCCAGCAGCAGACTAGCGGAGGATTCCTACGAGCAGTACTTC. Translated: CASSRLAEDSYEQYF.

V and J are TRBV6-5 and TRBJ1-1; TRBD1 might be the D (6 bases). V shed 4 bases and J shed 4 bases, with 10 bases lying between them. There are 13 residues in the CDR3. From germline, CDR1 is MNHEY and CDR2 SVGAGI. CDR3 region: CASSSTGFTEAFF. In nucleotides, the CDR3 is TGTGCCAGCAGTTCAACAGGGTTCACTGAAGCTTTCTTT.